This T cell receptor beta chain stems from a study of T cell repertoires in cytomegalovirus infection. Study at large: TCR beta signatures that were public indicated CMV infection and matching HLA type.

As concerns this clonotype: Its antigen is undetermined.

TCRdb reprocessed the reads with MiXCR, giving one entry per CDR3 protein. Of about 920,000 distinct CDR3 sequences in the sample, around 30% were seen once. Study conclusions and caveats: Dominating the ex vivo response were TCR beta clonotypes that were CMV-specific and HLA-C-restricted.

The germline V and J ends were trimmed by 6 bases and 1 base, with 15 bases remaining between them. Germline CDR1 reads SGHKS; CDR2 reads YYEKEE (reference sequence). The CDR3 loop spans 15 amino acids. The receptor comes from a human donor in good health (CMV status not recorded). Some clones in this sample may be carry-over from other donors' samples. This specimen was cultured CD8+ T cells from PBMCs, taken from culture after CMV antigen stimulation. The V gene is TRBV5-5, the J gene TRBJ2-3, with D possibly matching TRBD1 (6 bases). The CDR3 nucleotides are TGTGCCAGCAACGACAGGCGAGGACGCACAGATACGCAGTATTTT. Its translation is CASNDRRGRTDTQYF.